The sequence of this T cell receptor beta chain was determined in a study of cytomegalovirus exposure and HLA in healthy donors. Notes on the study in general: Later analysis associated a missense DCLRE1C variant with TCR beta V- and J-gene trimming. The investigators catalogued 164 TCR beta chains as cytomegalovirus-associated.

This CDR3 contains 15 residues. The trim removed 2 bases at V and 4 bases at J, leaving 5 bases unmatched. Germline lookup yields CDR1 SGHRS and CDR2 YFSETQ. The PCR had 60 Vbeta and 13 Jbeta primers. In the original analysis: There were about 88 million unique TCR beta chains by a later count, and around 10 million of them were shared. Here immunoSEQ multiplex PCR was the method, and the copy in TCRdb shows in-frame clones only, minus some. V and J calls and clone size are as listed in that table; D and trimming were resolved from the DNA. This table has 55,000 to 80,000 clones, about two thirds appearing once. Nominally healthy donors were sampled, though unrecorded immune exposures were likely. As regards this clone: Its matching antigen is unknown.

This sequence was found in a woman aged 30 to 39 in good health and CMV-seronegative. Sequencing was carried out using PBMCs. The chain joins TRBV5-1 to TRBJ2-1; 8 bases align to TRBD1. CDR3 protein: CASSFSGQAYNEQFF. The CDR3 region has the DNA TGCGCCAGCAGCTTTTCGGGACAGGCATACAATGAGCAGTTCTTC.